This record covers a single TCR beta chain. The CDR3 covers 15 residues. CDR1 SGHDT and CDR2 YYEEEE come from the germline V gene. Trimming left V 1 base short and J 3 bases short, with 11 bases between. TCRdb's table, derived via immunoSEQ multiplex PCR, lists solely in-frame clones and lacks some. The data show approximately 2,000,000 clones, 85% to 95% seen once. This sample is part of a study of shared clonotypes between healthy human individuals. At the level of the study: Those who served as donors were two women and a few men between the ages of 18 and 49.

Sequenced material: naive CD4+ T cells from PBMCs. Subset here: CD45RA+ positively selected. This sequence joins TRBV5-6 and TRBJ2-1, with D perhaps being TRBD1 or TRBD2 (6 bases each). This clonotype originated in a man between 18 and 29 years old in good health. Some clones in this sample may be carry-over from other donors' samples. The CDR3 spells CASSLIGGIYNEQFF. The CDR3 DNA reads TGTGCCAGCAGCTTGATAGGGGGGATCTACAATGAGCAGTTCTTC.